This entry is about one TCR beta chain. In Seattle, patients joined the study during active infection and were tracked longitudinally. The sample is drawn from a study of blood T cell repertoires in COVID-19. At the level of the study: Whether acute or convalescent, the COVID-19 samples came from the United States, Italy and Spain. The cDNA or gDNA used as material had been derived from T cells, B-cell-depleted T cells, or PBMCs.

CDR3 length: 14 amino acids. Germline V gene lookup returns CDR1 LGHNA and CDR2 YNFKEQ. The V and J ends lost 3 bases and 7 bases respectively, with 12 bases between them. In the authors' methods: Estimated nucleated cell counts came from reference gene primer amplification. Method: immunoSEQ multiplex PCR; TCRdb's copy keeps in-frame clones and lacks some. That table gives V, J and clone size, and the DNA gave D and trimming. The repertoire holds 150,000 to 200,000 clones, with around 86% as singletons. The chain couples TRBV4-2 to TRBJ1-4; D not certain. The sequence derives from a woman older than 75 with COVID-19, enrolled during active disease. The sequencing sample was made of peripheral blood. Here the CDR3 reads CASSQNSPGEKLFF. In DNA form, the CDR3 reads TGTGCCAGCAGCCAGAATAGTCCGGGTGAAAAACTGTTTTTT.